This TCR beta chain was sequenced in a study of tissue T cells after allogeneic stem cell transplantation. Time point denoted: mouse harvest day 7 after allogeneic transplant. Mouse grafts combined 10^7 T-cell-depleted bone marrow cells with 10^6 splenic CD5+ T cells. The V gene end was trimmed by 5 bases and the J gene end by 2 bases; junction bases not matched to a gene: 3. The CDR3 consists of 15 residues. Per the germline V gene, CDR1 is NNHNN and CDR2 is SYGAGS (reference sequence). Using immunoSEQ multiplex PCR, the repertoire was profiled, and TCRdb retains in-frame clones only, with some absent. The top ten clones hold over 6% of a sample with approximately 5,000 clones, more than 40% of them seen once. Concerning this clone itself: The gene names given are mouse names. From the germline J gene comes the end of the CDR3, since the read stops 1 residue before it.

The material sequenced was gut tissue. This TCR derives from a female BALB/c mouse given C57BL/6 T cells with graft-versus-host disease after an allogeneic hematopoietic cell transplant. The V gene is TRBV13-2, the J gene TRBJ2-5; TRBD2 matches at 12 bases. Incomplete CDR3 DNA: TGTGCCAGCGGGGACTGGGGGGGACTCCAAGACACCCAGTAC. This translates into CASGDWGGLQDTQY. The entire CDR3 reads CASGDWGGLQDTQYF.